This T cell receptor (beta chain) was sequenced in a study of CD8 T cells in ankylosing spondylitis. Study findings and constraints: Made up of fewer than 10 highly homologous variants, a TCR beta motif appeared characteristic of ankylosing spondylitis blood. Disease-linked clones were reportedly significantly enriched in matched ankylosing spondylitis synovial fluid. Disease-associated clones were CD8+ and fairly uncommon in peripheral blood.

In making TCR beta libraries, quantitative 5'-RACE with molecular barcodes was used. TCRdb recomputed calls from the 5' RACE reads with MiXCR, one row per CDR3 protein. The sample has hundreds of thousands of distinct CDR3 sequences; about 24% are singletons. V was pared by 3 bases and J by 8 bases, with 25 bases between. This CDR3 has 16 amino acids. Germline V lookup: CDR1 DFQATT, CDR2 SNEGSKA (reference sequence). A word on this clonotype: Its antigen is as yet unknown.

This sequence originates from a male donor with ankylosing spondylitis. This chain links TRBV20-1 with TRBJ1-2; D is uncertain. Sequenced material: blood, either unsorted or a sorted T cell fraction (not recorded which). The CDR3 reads CSASPAGLTGRRGYTF. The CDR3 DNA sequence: TGCAGTGCTAGTCCGGCCGGGCTCACGGGGAGAAGGGGCTACACCTTC.